This entry features one T cell receptor (beta chain) sequence. The source of the sample is a study of blood T cell repertoires in COVID-19. Overall study: T cells, B-cell-depleted T cells, or PBMCs supplied cDNA or gDNA.

Per the study methods: Using reference gene primer amplification, nucleated cell counts were estimated. Here immunoSEQ multiplex PCR was the method, and the copy in TCRdb shows in-frame clones only, minus some. V, J and clone size are those of that table, while D and trimming were read from the DNA. Here the sample spans about 74,000 clones, more than 75% being singletons. Germline values: CDR1 KGHSH, CDR2 LQKENI. Losses at the gene ends were 3 bases for V and 8 bases for J; bases not matched to a gene: 4. The CDR3 is 13 amino acids. The sample consisted of peripheral blood. The receptor was derived from a human donor in a cohort sampled during active COVID-19. The V and J genes are TRBV18 and TRBJ1-1; 9 bases are a match to TRBD1. CDR3 coding DNA: TGTGCCAGCTCACCGCGACAGGGGGTAGAAGCTTTCTTT. It specifies CASSPRQGVEAFF.